This T cell receptor (beta chain) was profiled in a study of identical twins. A template switching step contributed a universal primer site, while unique molecular identifiers were present in the cDNA. One entry per CDR3 protein, called by TCRdb with MiXCR from the 5' RACE reads. Seen here are about 920,000 distinct CDR3 sequences, 9% to 15% observed once, and the top ten hold around 1.5%. Per germline, CDR1 LNHDA and CDR2 SQIVND (reference sequence). The V segment lost 4 bases and the J segment 1 base; nucleotides outside the gene matches: 4. This CDR3 contains 15 residues. The sample was also reused in another study, on yellow fever vaccine responses in identical twins. Per that study: It has been reported that, in twins, the vaccine T cell response seemed partly convergent and partly personalized.

The specimen sequenced was PBMCs. The receptor's source is a woman aged 18-29 years in good health. The V call is TRBV19, the J call TRBJ2-3, with 8 bases matching TRBD2. The CDR3 DNA is TGTGCCAGTAGTAAAGGACTAGCCCGCACAGATACGCAGTATTTT. This encodes CASSKGLARTDTQYF.